This is a list of T cell receptor beta chains from one sample in a study of T cells after yellow fever vaccination. From the 5' RACE reads, TCRdb called clonotypes with MiXCR, one entry per CDR3 protein. The sample holds hundreds of thousands of distinct CDR3 sequences; 17% are singletons and the top ten take 17%. The starting material was PBMCs, obtained roughly 5 days after the first yellow fever vaccination. These receptors were obtained from a man aged 18 to 29 who received the YFV17D yellow fever vaccine. Each CDR3 is given with its conserved first and last residue. D genes are given only for firm matches. Clone size is not always given. Where it is, it says once, few, many or a class for expanded clones.

D	V	size	J	CDR3	DNA
.	TRBV11-2	.	TRBJ2-5	CASSPGHLQETQYF	TGTGCCAGCAGCCCCGGACACTTACAAGAGACCCAGTACTTC
.	TRBV4-1	.	TRBJ2-6	CASSQEVIFSGANVLTF	TGCGCCAGCAGCCAAGAAGTAATTTTCTCTGGGGCCAACGTCCTGACTTTC
.	TRBV27	many	TRBJ2-1	CASSLTGSYNEQFF	TGCGCCAGCAGCCTCACAGGGTCCTACAATGAGCAGTTCTTC
.	TRBV5-5	.	TRBJ2-3	CASSWPANAVDTQYF	TGTGCCAGCAGCTGGCCAGCGAATGCGGTTGATACGCAGTATTTT
TRBD2	TRBV4-1	.	TRBJ2-3	CASSPTLAGATDTQYF	TGCGCCAGCAGCCCCACACTAGCGGGGGCCACAGATACGCAGTATTTT
TRBD1	TRBV6-2/TRBV6-3	.	TRBJ1-5	CASRGAGGYGEPQHF	TGTGCCAGCAGAGGGGCAGGGGGCTATGGGGAGCCCCAGCATTTT
.	TRBV12-3/TRBV12-4	.	TRBJ1-4	CASSLWGAPNEKLFF	TGTGCCAGCAGCTTGTGGGGGGCGCCTAATGAAAAACTGTTTTTT
TRBD2	TRBV5-1	few	TRBJ2-1	CASSSRGDPSYNEQFF	TGCGCCAGCAGCAGTCGGGGGGACCCCTCCTACAATGAGCAGTTCTTC
.	TRBV7-9	.	TRBJ2-1	CASSRVPGAIYNEQFF	TGTGCCAGCAGCCGCGTCCCAGGGGCAATTTACAATGAGCAGTTCTTC
TRBD2	TRBV5-1	few	TRBJ2-1	CASRVTSGGDEQFF	TGCGCCAGCAGAGTTACTAGCGGGGGCGATGAGCAGTTCTTC
TRBD1	TRBV3-1	few	TRBJ2-2	CASRLQGFGTGELFF	TGTGCCAGCAGACTACAGGGGTTTGGCACCGGGGAGCTGTTTTTT
.	TRBV20-1	few	TRBJ1-5	CSASQGNQPQHF	TGCAGTGCGAGTCAGGGAAATCAGCCCCAGCATTTT
TRBD1	TRBV12-3/TRBV12-4	.	TRBJ1-5	CASSWTGFSQPQHF	TGTGCCAGCAGCTGGACAGGATTCAGTCAGCCCCAGCATTTT
.	TRBV7-9	few	TRBJ1-2	CASSLVGQSGYTF	TGTGCCAGCAGCTTAGTGGGCCAGAGCGGCTACACCTTC
.	TRBV5-1	few	TRBJ1-1	CASSLWGSNLEAFF	TGCGCCAGCAGCTTGTGGGGGAGTAACTTGGAAGCTTTCTTT
TRBD1	TRBV4-3	.	TRBJ1-2	CASSQGMGTGVYGYTF	TGCGCCAGCAGCCAGGGGATGGGGACAGGGGTCTATGGCTACACCTTC
TRBD2	TRBV4-1	.	TRBJ2-1	CASSQSVLAGGFNEQFF	TGCGCCAGCAGCCAGTCCGTACTAGCGGGGGGCTTCAATGAGCAGTTCTTC
.	TRBV27	.	TRBJ1-1	CASSLNFGYTEAFF	TGTGCCAGCAGTTTAAATTTCGGTTACACTGAAGCTTTCTTT
TRBD1	TRBV27	few	TRBJ1-6	CASTRDRVDSPLHF	TGTGCCAGCACTAGAGACAGGGTCGATTCACCCCTCCACTTT
.	TRBV18	few	TRBJ2-6	CASSPSVVGESGANVLTF	TGTGCCAGCTCACCATCTGTCGTGGGCGAATCTGGGGCCAACGTCCTGACTTTC
TRBD1	TRBV5-1	many	TRBJ1-1	CASSKDRGPTEAFF	TGCGCCAGCAGCAAGGACAGGGGGCCTACTGAAGCTTTCTTT
.	TRBV13	few	TRBJ1-4	CASSSRGDEKLFF	TGTGCCAGCAGCTCCCGGGGGGATGAAAAACTGTTTTTT
.	TRBV14	few	TRBJ2-1	CASSQARLNEQFF	TGTGCCAGCAGCCAAGCCAGACTCAATGAGCAGTTCTTC
.	TRBV4-3	.	TRBJ1-1	CASSPERGFTEAFF	TGCGCCAGCAGCCCAGAACGGGGTTTCACTGAAGCTTTCTTT
.	TRBV20-1	many	TRBJ2-5	CSARQLLGWETQYF	TGCAGTGCCCGCCAGCTCCTCGGATGGGAGACCCAGTACTTC
.	TRBV4-3	few	TRBJ1-4	CASSQDGRGATNEKLFF	TGCGCCAGCAGCCAAGATGGAAGGGGCGCAACTAATGAAAAACTGTTTTTT
.	TRBV7-2	many	TRBJ2-1	CASSLRAGSNEQFF	TGTGCCAGCAGCTTAAGGGCAGGGAGCAATGAGCAGTTCTTC
TRBD1	TRBV7-2	many	TRBJ2-3	CASSSSRDRGRDTQYF	TGTGCCAGCAGCTCTTCCCGGGACAGGGGTCGTGATACGCAGTATTTT
.	TRBV7-3	few	TRBJ2-2	CASSFPANGELFF	TGTGCCAGCAGCTTTCCTGCTAACGGGGAGCTGTTTTTT
.	TRBV4-3	.	TRBJ1-2	CASSARPQGLGYTF	TGCGCCAGCAGCGCTCGCCCGCAGGGCTTAGGCTACACCTTC
.	TRBV7-9	few	TRBJ1-1	CASSFSGGQDTEAFF	TGTGCCAGCAGCTTTTCCGGGGGGCAGGACACTGAAGCTTTCTTT
.	TRBV25-1	.	TRBJ1-1	CASRKGGITEAFF	TGTGCCAGCAGAAAGGGTGGGATTACTGAAGCTTTCTTT
.	TRBV7-6	.	TRBJ2-2	CASSPEAGRTGELFF	TGTGCCAGCAGCCCAGAGGCAGGTCGAACCGGGGAGCTGTTTTTT
.	TRBV6-6	few	TRBJ2-1	CASSYFPYNEQFF	TGTGCCAGCAGTTACTTCCCCTACAATGAGCAGTTCTTC
TRBD1	TRBV4-2	.	TRBJ2-7	CASSPGTAFYEQYF	TGTGCCAGCAGCCCCGGGACAGCCTTCTACGAGCAGTACTTC
.	TRBV20-1	.	TRBJ1-4	CSARDLGSTAGKLFF	TGCAGTGCTAGAGATCTAGGCTCCACCGCGGGCAAACTGTTTTTT
.	TRBV7-9	.	TRBJ2-3	CASSSPSLATQYF	TGTGCCAGCAGCTCCCCTTCCCTGGCTACGCAGTATTTT
TRBD1	TRBV4-1	few	TRBJ2-5	CASSPQGTGETQYF	TGCGCCAGCAGCCCACAGGGGACCGGGGAGACCCAGTACTTC
.	TRBV7-2	.	TRBJ2-7	CASSSGDSYEQYF	TGTGCCAGCAGCTCGGGGGACTCCTACGAGCAGTACTTC
.	TRBV4-3	few	TRBJ1-6	CASSQAAGSLGDNSPLHF	TGCGCCAGCAGCCAAGCCGCCGGGAGCTTGGGAGATAATTCACCCCTCCACTTT
TRBD1	TRBV7-2	.	TRBJ1-5	CASSEWTGDQPQHF	TGTGCCAGCAGCGAGTGGACAGGGGATCAGCCCCAGCATTTT
.	TRBV5-1	few	TRBJ2-2	CASSLDREAGELFF	TGCGCCAGCAGCTTGGACAGGGAGGCCGGGGAGCTGTTTTTT